These T cell receptor beta chains were read from a single sample in a study of PD-1 blockade in classical Hodgkin lymphoma. Sequenced by immunoSEQ multiplex PCR; TCRdb stores in-frame clones only, minus some. The sample yields about 150,000 clones, about 78% seen once. Here the sequenced sample was peripheral blood mononuclear cells (PBMCs), taken before the second cycle of nivolumab. These receptor sequences come from a human donor with classical Hodgkin lymphoma. Both conserved end residues are part of each CDR3. D genes are given only for firm matches. Part of the rows lack a size; the others show once, few, many or a class for expanded clones.

abundance: once
v_gene: TRBV6-6
j_gene: TRBJ1-4
d_gene: TRBD1
CDR3nt: TGTGCCAGCAGTCCAGGAGGGGGCGATGAAAAACTGTTTTTT
CDR3aa: CASSPGGGDEKLFF

abundance: once
v_gene: TRBV15
j_gene: TRBJ1-2
d_gene: TRBD1
CDR3nt: TGTGCCACCAGCGTGTCCGGGACAGCGATCTGGCTTGGCTACACCTTC
CDR3aa: CATSVSGTAIWLGYTF

abundance: -
v_gene: TRBV18
j_gene: TRBJ2-7
d_gene: TRBD1
CDR3nt: TGTGCCAGCTCATTCGGGACAGCCTACGAGCAGTACTTC
CDR3aa: CASSFGTAYEQYF

abundance: -
v_gene: TRBV6-1
j_gene: TRBJ1-5
d_gene: -
CDR3nt: TGTGCCAGCTGCTCTATATGGATTGAGCAGCCCCAGCATTTT
CDR3aa: CASCSIWIEQPQHF

abundance: -
v_gene: TRBV2
j_gene: TRBJ1-6
d_gene: TRBD1
CDR3nt: TGTGCCAGCAGTGAACTGGGCAGGGGGAATTCACCCCTCCACTTT
CDR3aa: CASSELGRGNSPLHF

abundance: once
v_gene: TRBV19
j_gene: TRBJ2-3
d_gene: TRBD2
CDR3nt: TGTGCCAGTAAAAGCCTAGCGGACGGCACAGATACGCAGTATTTT
CDR3aa: CASKSLADGTDTQYF

abundance: -
v_gene: TRBV27
j_gene: TRBJ1-1
d_gene: TRBD1
CDR3nt: TGTGCCAGCAGTTTAGCCACAGGGGGGTTGAACACTGAAGCTTTCTTT
CDR3aa: CASSLATGGLNTEAFF

abundance: -
v_gene: TRBV6-5
j_gene: TRBJ1-5
d_gene: TRBD1
CDR3nt: TGTGCCAGCAGTTCAGGACAGGCGAGTAGCAATCAGCCCCAGCATTTT
CDR3aa: CASSSGQASSNQPQHF

abundance: -
v_gene: TRBV28
j_gene: TRBJ2-3
d_gene: TRBD1
CDR3nt: TGTGCCAGCAGTACGAAAACATGGGACAGTCATATCGGAACAGATACGCAGTATTTT
CDR3aa: CASSTKTWDSHIGTDTQYF

abundance: few
v_gene: TRBV6-6
j_gene: TRBJ1-1
d_gene: TRBD1
CDR3nt: TGTGCCAGCAGTTACGGGACAGGGGGTTTTGAAGCTTTCTTT
CDR3aa: CASSYGTGGFEAFF

abundance: -
v_gene: TRBV10-3
j_gene: TRBJ2-5
d_gene: -
CDR3nt: TGTGCCATCAGTGAGGGAGGGACTCGCCTGGAGACCCAGTACTTC
CDR3aa: CAISEGGTRLETQYF

abundance: once
v_gene: TRBV27
j_gene: TRBJ2-7
d_gene: -
CDR3nt: TGTGCCAGCAGTTTTGGGGGTGCAGGGGTGGAGTACGAGCAGTACTTC
CDR3aa: CASSFGGAGVEYEQYF

abundance: once
v_gene: TRBV7-3
j_gene: TRBJ2-3
d_gene: TRBD1
CDR3nt: TGTGCCAGCAGCCGAAGAGCAGGGGGCCCTAGCACAGATACGCAGTATTTT
CDR3aa: CASSRRAGGPSTDTQYF

abundance: -
v_gene: TRBV4-3
j_gene: TRBJ2-1
d_gene: TRBD2
CDR3nt: TGCGCCAGCAGCCAAGATGGGGGACTAGTAAGCAGAAATGAGCAGTTCTTC
CDR3aa: CASSQDGGLVSRNEQFF

abundance: -
v_gene: TRBV5-6
j_gene: TRBJ2-1
d_gene: -
CDR3nt: TGTGCCAGCAGCGGGCCCCAGAGCTCCTACAATGAGCAGTTCTTC
CDR3aa: CASSGPQSSYNEQFF

abundance: few
v_gene: TRBV6-6
j_gene: TRBJ2-1
d_gene: TRBD2
CDR3nt: TGTGCCAGCAGTTACAGGTCTAGCGGGTATCACAATGAGCAGTTCTTC
CDR3aa: CASSYRSSGYHNEQFF

abundance: -
v_gene: TRBV19
j_gene: TRBJ1-2
d_gene: -
CDR3nt: TGTGCCAGTAGTATAAGTCACGAGAGAGGCTACACCTTC
CDR3aa: CASSISHERGYTF

abundance: -
v_gene: TRBV4-1
j_gene: TRBJ2-7
d_gene: TRBD2
CDR3nt: TGCGCCAGCAGCCAGAGGGTAGGCATGACTAGCGGTTCCTACGAGCAGTACTTC
CDR3aa: CASSQRVGMTSGSYEQYF

abundance: few
v_gene: TRBV29-1
j_gene: TRBJ1-1
d_gene: TRBD1
CDR3nt: TGCAGCGTTAAGGGGACAGTTAACACTGAAGCTTTCTTT
CDR3aa: CSVKGTVNTEAFF

abundance: -
v_gene: TRBV6-5
j_gene: TRBJ2-2
d_gene: -
CDR3nt: TGTGCCAGCATTCGGTGGGGGAACACCGGGGAGCTGTTTTTT
CDR3aa: CASIRWGNTGELFF

abundance: -
v_gene: TRBV19
j_gene: TRBJ1-1
d_gene: -
CDR3nt: TGTGCCAGTAGTAAACGGACGGGACCTAGGGCTTTCTTT
CDR3aa: CASSKRTGPRAFF

abundance: -
v_gene: TRBV7-7
j_gene: TRBJ1-6
d_gene: -
CDR3nt: TGTGCTAGCAGCTTTCCGCGGGACTCTCCGGCCCTTAATTCACCCCTCCACTTT
CDR3aa: CASSFPRDSPALNSPLHF

abundance: few
v_gene: TRBV5-1
j_gene: TRBJ2-7
d_gene: -
CDR3nt: TGCGCCAGCAGCTTTGACAGCTACGAGCAGTACTTC
CDR3aa: CASSFDSYEQYF

abundance: -
v_gene: TRBV10-3
j_gene: TRBJ2-7
d_gene: TRBD2
CDR3nt: TGTGCCAGCAGTGAAATTAGCGGGCCCTCCCGGTCCTACGAGCAGTACTTC
CDR3aa: CASSEISGPSRSYEQYF

abundance: -
v_gene: TRBV11-2
j_gene: TRBJ1-2
d_gene: -
CDR3nt: TGTGCCAGCAGCGCAGTACAGGGAAGCGGCTACACCTTC
CDR3aa: CASSAVQGSGYTF

abundance: few
v_gene: TRBV19
j_gene: TRBJ1-2
d_gene: TRBD1
CDR3nt: TGTGCCAGTAGTCCAACAGGGGACTATGGCTACACCTTC
CDR3aa: CASSPTGDYGYTF

abundance: -
v_gene: TRBV27
j_gene: TRBJ2-5
d_gene: TRBD2
CDR3nt: TGTGCCAGCAGTTTAGGACTAGCGGGGGGGCAAGAGACCCAGTACTTC
CDR3aa: CASSLGLAGGQETQYF

abundance: -
v_gene: TRBV30
j_gene: TRBJ1-1
d_gene: -
CDR3nt: TGTGCCTGGAGTGTACACCGGCAGGGGACGCGAATGAACACTGAAGCTTTCTTT
CDR3aa: CAWSVHRQGTRMNTEAFF

abundance: -
v_gene: TRBV4-3
j_gene: TRBJ2-7
d_gene: TRBD2
CDR3nt: TGCGCCAGCAGCCAAGCTAGCGGGGCCGACTACGAGCAGTACTTC
CDR3aa: CASSQASGADYEQYF

abundance: -
v_gene: TRBV6-6
j_gene: TRBJ1-6
d_gene: -
CDR3nt: TGTGCCAGCAGACCTCCGGGACGACTAAATTCACCCCTCCACTTT
CDR3aa: CASRPPGRLNSPLHF

abundance: few
v_gene: TRBV6-5
j_gene: TRBJ2-7
d_gene: TRBD1
CDR3nt: TGTGCCAGCAGCTACAGGGGATATAGCTCCTACGAGCAGTACTTC
CDR3aa: CASSYRGYSSYEQYF

abundance: -
v_gene: TRBV2
j_gene: TRBJ2-5
d_gene: -
CDR3nt: TGTGCCAGCAGTGAGTTGCGCGGGGCAGAGACCCAGTACTTC
CDR3aa: CASSELRGAETQYF

abundance: large
v_gene: TRBV5-6
j_gene: TRBJ1-1
d_gene: -
CDR3nt: TGTGCCAGCACCAGCGACGACAACACTGAAGCTTTCTTT
CDR3aa: CASTSDDNTEAFF

abundance: many
v_gene: TRBV7-2
j_gene: TRBJ1-5
d_gene: -
CDR3nt: TGTGCCAGCAGCTTAAAGCCCGAGCAGCCCCAGCATTTT
CDR3aa: CASSLKPEQPQHF

abundance: -
v_gene: TRBV6-1
j_gene: TRBJ2-5
d_gene: TRBD1
CDR3nt: TGTGCCAGCAGACCGGGACAGGGGGCGATTTATGAGCAGTACTTC
CDR3aa: CASRPGQGAIYEQYF

abundance: -
v_gene: TRBV7-3
j_gene: TRBJ2-5
d_gene: -
CDR3nt: TGTGCCAGCAGCTTACGGAGCGGGTCCCAAGAGACCCAGTACTTC
CDR3aa: CASSLRSGSQETQYF

abundance: few
v_gene: TRBV7-2
j_gene: TRBJ2-7
d_gene: -
CDR3nt: TGTGCCAGCAGCTTCCTCTCAGGGGCCTCCTACGAGCAGTACTTC
CDR3aa: CASSFLSGASYEQYF

abundance: -
v_gene: TRBV19
j_gene: TRBJ1-2
d_gene: TRBD1
CDR3nt: TGTGCCACCCAAGGACAGGGGATTCGTTTTGGCTACACCTTC
CDR3aa: CATQGQGIRFGYTF

abundance: -
v_gene: TRBV6-5
j_gene: TRBJ1-1
d_gene: -
CDR3nt: TGTGCCAGCAGTTACGGACAACGCACTGAAGCTTTCTTT
CDR3aa: CASSYGQRTEAFF

abundance: -
v_gene: TRBV7-2
j_gene: TRBJ2-7
d_gene: TRBD1
CDR3nt: TGTGCCAGCAGCCAGGGACAGGGGAACTACGAGCAGTACTTC
CDR3aa: CASSQGQGNYEQYF

abundance: -
v_gene: TRBV6-5
j_gene: TRBJ1-1
d_gene: -
CDR3nt: TGTGCCAGCAGTAAACGGTCCCTGAACACTGAAGCTTTCTTT
CDR3aa: CASSKRSLNTEAFF

abundance: -
v_gene: TRBV7-2
j_gene: TRBJ2-7
d_gene: TRBD1
CDR3nt: TGTGCCAGCAGCCGGGGACAGCCCAGTCCCTACGAGCAGTACTTC
CDR3aa: CASSRGQPSPYEQYF

abundance: once
v_gene: TRBV28
j_gene: TRBJ2-5
d_gene: TRBD2
CDR3nt: TGTGCCAGCAGTTTACCACTAGCGGGGGGGGAGACCCAGTACTTC
CDR3aa: CASSLPLAGGETQYF

abundance: -
v_gene: TRBV4-2
j_gene: TRBJ1-2
d_gene: -
CDR3nt: TGTGCCAGCACGACGGTGATATCTAACTATGGCTACACCTTC
CDR3aa: CASTTVISNYGYTF

abundance: -
v_gene: TRBV18
j_gene: TRBJ2-7
d_gene: TRBD1
CDR3nt: TGTGCCAGCTCACAACAAGGACAGGTTAGGTACGGGCAGTACTTC
CDR3aa: CASSQQGQVRYGQYF

abundance: -
v_gene: TRBV19
j_gene: TRBJ1-1
d_gene: TRBD1
CDR3nt: TGTGCCAGTACGGGACAGGGATTCACTGAAGCTTTCTTT
CDR3aa: CASTGQGFTEAFF

abundance: -
v_gene: TRBV6-5
j_gene: TRBJ2-7
d_gene: -
CDR3nt: TGTGCCAGCACCCGGGGGATGGGGTCCTACGAGCAGTACTTC
CDR3aa: CASTRGMGSYEQYF

abundance: -
v_gene: TRBV7-2
j_gene: TRBJ2-5
d_gene: -
CDR3nt: TGTGCCAGCAGCTGGGGACACGGAGGATCAGGGACCCAGTACTTC
CDR3aa: CASSWGHGGSGTQYF

abundance: -
v_gene: TRBV28
j_gene: TRBJ2-7
d_gene: TRBD2
CDR3nt: TGTGCCAGCAGTTCGGGACTAGCGGTCGAGCAGTACTTC
CDR3aa: CASSSGLAVEQYF

abundance: -
v_gene: TRBV2
j_gene: TRBJ1-1
d_gene: -
CDR3nt: TGTGCCAGCACAGGGGATGCGGACACTGAAGCTTTCTTT
CDR3aa: CASTGDADTEAFF

abundance: -
v_gene: TRBV6-5
j_gene: TRBJ2-7
d_gene: -
CDR3nt: TGTGCCAGCAGTTACTTCGGGCAGGGTGGCTACGAGCAGTACTTC
CDR3aa: CASSYFGQGGYEQYF

abundance: -
v_gene: TRBV25-1
j_gene: TRBJ1-2
d_gene: -
CDR3nt: TGTGCCAGCAGTGTGACAGGAAACCGTCTATATGGCTACACCTTC
CDR3aa: CASSVTGNRLYGYTF

abundance: -
v_gene: TRBV5-1
j_gene: TRBJ1-2
d_gene: -
CDR3nt: TGCGCCAGCAGCCCACTCGGGCAGCTTAACTATGGCTACACCTTC
CDR3aa: CASSPLGQLNYGYTF

abundance: -
v_gene: TRBV11-1
j_gene: TRBJ1-2
d_gene: -
CDR3nt: TGTGCCAGCAGCTTAGCCTTTGACAGCTATGGCTACACCTTC
CDR3aa: CASSLAFDSYGYTF

abundance: -
v_gene: TRBV10-3
j_gene: TRBJ1-2
d_gene: TRBD1
CDR3nt: TGTGCCATCACCGAACAGGGGTCCTATGGCTACACCTTC
CDR3aa: CAITEQGSYGYTF

abundance: -
v_gene: TRBV7-3
j_gene: TRBJ2-2
d_gene: TRBD1
CDR3nt: TGTGCCAGCAGCTTAACAAGACAGGGGTCGGCCGGGGAGCTGTTTTTT
CDR3aa: CASSLTRQGSAGELFF

abundance: -
v_gene: TRBV4-2
j_gene: TRBJ1-5
d_gene: -
CDR3nt: TGTGCCAGCAGCTACGGGACATTAAGTCAGCCCCAGCATTTT
CDR3aa: CASSYGTLSQPQHF

abundance: -
v_gene: TRBV7-9
j_gene: TRBJ1-1
d_gene: -
CDR3nt: TGTGCCAGCAGCTTACGGGGCAGGGACACTGAAGCTTTCTTT
CDR3aa: CASSLRGRDTEAFF

abundance: once
v_gene: TRBV19
j_gene: TRBJ2-5
d_gene: TRBD1
CDR3nt: TGTGCCAGTAGTGCCCAGACAGGGTCCAAGGAGACCCAGTACTTC
CDR3aa: CASSAQTGSKETQYF